Presented here are 3 T cell receptor beta chains from one specimen sequenced in a study of blood T cell repertoires in COVID-19. The table came from immunoSEQ multiplex PCR; TCRdb's copy has only in-frame clones and leaves some out. The sample includes tens of thousands of clones, approximately 90% seen only once; the top ten take 2%. Input material: peripheral blood. All receptors come from a man aged 25 to 40 with acute or convalescent COVID-19.

This chain connects TRBV24-1 to TRBJ2-2, with 8 bases lining up with TRBD1. Germline CDR1 KGHDR, CDR2 SFDVKD. The J segment lost 6 bases and the V segment lost 7 bases, leaving 6 bases of the junction unmatched. The length of the CDR3 is 14 residues. The CDR3 reads CATRGTGSSGELFF. In nucleotides, the CDR3 is TGTGCCACCAGGGGGACAGGTTCTTCCGGGGAGCTGTTTTTT.

This chain links TRBV6-2 or TRBV6-3 with TRBJ2-7, with TRBD2 identical over 9 bases. The V segment lost 6 bases and the J segment 2 bases; nucleotides outside the gene matches: 8. The germline V gene has CDR1 MNHEY and CDR2 SVGEGT. The CDR3 loop spans 15 amino acids. The CDR3 nucleotides are TGTGCCAGCAGCCAAGGGGGACTAGCACCCTACGAGCAGTACTTC. Residues: CASSQGGLAPYEQYF.

V usage is TRBV6-2 or TRBV6-3 and J usage is TRBJ1-2, with D unresolved. There are 15 residues in the CDR3. The V and J ends lost 0 bases and 4 bases respectively, with 12 bases between them. Germline V gene data show CDR1 as MNHEY and CDR2 as SVGEGT. The CDR3 sequence: CASSYSPGSPYGYTF. The CDR3 nucleotides read TGTGCCAGCAGTTACTCGCCGGGAAGCCCCTATGGCTACACCTTC.